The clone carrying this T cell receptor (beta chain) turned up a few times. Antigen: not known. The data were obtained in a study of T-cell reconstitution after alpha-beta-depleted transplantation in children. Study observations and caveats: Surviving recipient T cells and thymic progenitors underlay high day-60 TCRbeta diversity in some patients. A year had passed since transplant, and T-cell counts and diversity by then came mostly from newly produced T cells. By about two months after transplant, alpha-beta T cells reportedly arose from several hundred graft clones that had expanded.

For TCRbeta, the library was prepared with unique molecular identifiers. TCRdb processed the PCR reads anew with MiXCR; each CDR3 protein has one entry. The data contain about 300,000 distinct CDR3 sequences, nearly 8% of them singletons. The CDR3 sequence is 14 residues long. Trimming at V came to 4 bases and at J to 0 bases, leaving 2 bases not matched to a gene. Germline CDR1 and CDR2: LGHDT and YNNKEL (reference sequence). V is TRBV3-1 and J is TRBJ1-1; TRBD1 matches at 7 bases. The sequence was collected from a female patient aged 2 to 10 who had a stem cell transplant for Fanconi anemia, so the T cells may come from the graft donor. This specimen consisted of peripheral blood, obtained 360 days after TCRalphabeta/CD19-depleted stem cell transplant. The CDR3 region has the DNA TGTGCCAGCAGCCGGACAGGAATGAACACTGAAGCTTTCTTT. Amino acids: CASSRTGMNTEAFF.